The present entry profiles one T cell receptor beta chain with its context. CDR1 and CDR2 from the germline V gene are SQVTM and ANQGSEA. V lost 7 bases and J lost 5, with 14 bases in between. The CDR3 consists of 13 residues. The sample originates from a study of control samples from healthy donors and cancer patients. The protocol was immunoSEQ multiplex PCR, while the TCRdb copy is restricted to in-frame clones and leaves out a portion. Of 95,000 to 150,000 clones in the sample, 85% to 95% are singletons; the top ten hold roughly 0.54%. The sequenced material came from PBMCs. J is TRBJ1-4 and V is TRBV29-1; tentatively, D is TRBD1 (5 bases). This TCR was recovered from an elderly man with head and neck cancer. The CDR3 loop is CSASPGLNEKLFF. CDR3 DNA: TGCAGCGCGTCTCCGGGACTGAATGAAAAACTGTTTTTT.